The source of this T cell receptor (beta chain) is a study of blood T cell repertoires in COVID-19. Study context: Acute and convalescent COVID-19 specimens originated in the United States, Italy and Spain. In each case, the material was cDNA or gDNA derived from T cells, B-cell-depleted T cells, or PBMCs.

In the authors' methods: Amplification from reference gene primers served as the basis for estimated nucleated cell counts. Sequencing was performed with immunoSEQ multiplex PCR; in TCRdb, only in-frame clones are kept and a portion is missing. D and trimming come from the DNA, and the V and J calls and clone size come from that table. This table holds some 91,000 clones, around four fifths found once. The source of this sequence is a human donor in a cohort sampled during active COVID-19. What was sequenced was peripheral blood.

The CDR3 loop reads CASSFGHGSVRTLHF. In DNA form, the CDR3 reads TGTGCCAGCAGTTTTGGGCACGGCTCCGTGAGAACCCTCCACTTT. The chain combines TRBV28 with TRBJ1-6; D call uncertain. With 3 bases removed from V and 14 bases from J, the gap between germline ends came to 20 bases. Per germline, CDR1 MDHEN and CDR2 SYDVKM. This CDR3 contains 15 residues.